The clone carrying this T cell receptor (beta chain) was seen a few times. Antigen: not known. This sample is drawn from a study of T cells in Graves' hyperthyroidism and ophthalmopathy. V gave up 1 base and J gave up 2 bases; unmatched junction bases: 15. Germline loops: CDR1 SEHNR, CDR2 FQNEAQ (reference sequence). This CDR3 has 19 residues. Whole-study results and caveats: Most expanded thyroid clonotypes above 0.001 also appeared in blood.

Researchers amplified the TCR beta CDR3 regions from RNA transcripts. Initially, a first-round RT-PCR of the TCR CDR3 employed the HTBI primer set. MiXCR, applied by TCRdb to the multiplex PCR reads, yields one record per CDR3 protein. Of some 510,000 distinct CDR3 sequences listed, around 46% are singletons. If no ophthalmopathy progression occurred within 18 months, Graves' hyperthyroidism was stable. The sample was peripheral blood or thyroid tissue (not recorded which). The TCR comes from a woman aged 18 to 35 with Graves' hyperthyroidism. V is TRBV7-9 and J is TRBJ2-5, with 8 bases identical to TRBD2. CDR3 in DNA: TGTGCCAGCAGCTTAGGGTGGCCTGGCGGGAGCGGGGGTCAAGAGACCCAGTACTTC. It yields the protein CASSLGWPGGSGGQETQYF.